Below, 24 T cell receptor beta chains from the same sample are listed, as sequenced in a study of T-cell memory formation after mild COVID-19. TCRdb independently ran MiXCR on the 5' RACE reads; one entry per CDR3 protein. The sample records over 55,000 distinct CDR3 sequences, approximately 12% being singletons. Material for sequencing was PBMCs or a T cell subset sorted from them (not recorded which). The source of these receptors is a man aged 18 to 29 who had mild COVID-19 (a few samples of this study predate the infection). Cell type and time point are not known.

This chain connects TRBV19 to TRBJ1-1; D ambiguous. From germline, CDR1 is LNHDA and CDR2 SQIVND (reference sequence). V was clipped by 2 bases and J by 6 bases, with 7 bases between them. This CDR3 contains 12 residues. The CDR3: CASSIHPSEAFF. CDR3 sequence (DNA): TGTGCCAGTAGTATACATCCCTCTGAAGCTTTCTTT.

V usage is TRBV6-6 and J usage is TRBJ1-1, with TRBD1 matching 7 bases. Germline CDR1 and CDR2: MNHNY and SVGAGI (reference sequence). V was clipped by 6 bases and J by 3 bases; unmatched bases: 10. There are 15 residues in the CDR3. Here the CDR3 reads CASRSRQGVDTEAFF. DNA of the CDR3: TGTGCCAGCAGATCCCGACAGGGTGTGGACACTGAAGCTTTCTTT.

This clonotype came up a few times. The chain recombines TRBV24-1 with TRBJ1-5; D is possibly TRBD1 (5 bases). Per the germline V gene, CDR1 is KGHDR and CDR2 is SFDVKD. The V gene lost 10 bases and the J gene lost 4 bases, with 10 bases spanning the gap. The CDR3 is 12 residues long. Written as DNA, the CDR3 is TGTGCCACAGGAGAGGGGAATCAGCCCCAGCATTTT. This sequence encodes CATGEGNQPQHF.

This clonotype occurred a few times. The chain carries TRBV18 and TRBJ2-6, with D possibly TRBD2 on 6 matching bases. Germline loops: CDR1 KGHSH, CDR2 LQKENI. Trimming shortened V by 5 bases and J by 0 bases, and 14 bases separated the two germline ends. The length of the CDR3 is 17 residues. The CDR3 DNA reads TGTGCCAGCTCAACGGGACTGATAGTCTCTGGGGCCAACGTCCTGACTTTC. Translating gives CASSTGLIVSGANVLTF. Based on the CDR3 plus reference TRBV18 and TRBJ2-6, the full variable domain is NAGVMQNPRHLVRRRGQEARLRCSPMKGHSHVYWYRQLPEEGLKFMVYLQKENIIDESGMPKERFSAEFPKEGPSILRIQQVVRGDSAAYFCASSTGLIVSGANVLTFGAGSRLTVL.

This chain links TRBV5-1 with TRBJ1-3; unclear D gene. The CDR3 runs 15 residues. CDR1 is SGHRS and CDR2 is YFSETQ in the germline V gene. The ends were cut back, 2 bases at V and 1 base at J, with 10 bases in the middle. This CDR3 is CASSFLQPSGNTIYF. The CDR3 DNA reads as TGCGCCAGCAGCTTCTTACAGCCATCTGGAAACACCATATATTTT. The variable domain in full, completed from reference TRBV5-1 and TRBJ1-3, reads KAGVTQTPRYLIKTRGQQVTLSCSPISGHRSVSWYQQTPGQGLQFLFEYFSETQRNKGNFPGRFSGRQFSNSRSEMNVSTLELGDSALYLCASSFLQPSGNTIYFGEGSWLTVV.

J is TRBJ1-3 and V is TRBV20-1, with D perhaps TRBD1 (5 bases). V was cut by 3 bases and J by 3 bases, with 6 bases left in between. This CDR3 comprises 12 residues. Germline V CDR1 and CDR2: DFQATT, SNEGSKA (reference sequence). The CDR3: CSASRDGNTIYF. For the CDR3, the DNA is TGCAGTGCTAGCAGGGATGGAAACACCATATATTTT.

The chain combines TRBV7-6 with TRBJ1-5; no definite D call. Germline lookup yields CDR1 SGHVS and CDR2 FNYEAQ. The CDR3 spans 14 residues. V lost 1 base to trimming and J lost 4 bases, with 8 bases between them. The CDR3 region is CASSLGALNQPQHF. As DNA, the CDR3 is TGTGCCAGCAGCTTAGGCGCCCTAAATCAGCCCCAGCATTTT.

This clonotype appeared many times. The V and J genes are TRBV20-1 and TRBJ2-5, with D possibly being TRBD2 (5 bases). The CDR3 is 14 amino acids. Germline V gene sequence: CDR1 DFQATT, CDR2 SNEGSKA (reference sequence). Between the trimmed V and J ends, which lost 2 bases and 2 bases, there was a span of 12 bases. The CDR3 is CSARKWGEQETQYF. The CDR3, as DNA: TGCAGTGCTAGAAAGTGGGGAGAGCAAGAGACCCAGTACTTC.

This clonotype was observed at least ten times. V usage is TRBV12-3 or TRBV12-4 and J usage is TRBJ1-1; D uncertain. V lost 7 bases to trimming and J lost 3 bases, with 9 bases between them. The CDR3 extends over 12 amino acids. In nucleotides, the CDR3 is TGTGCCAGCAACCTTGGAGACACTGAAGCTTTCTTT. Protein sequence: CASNLGDTEAFF.

The chain is built from TRBV6-2 or TRBV6-3 and TRBJ2-3, with TRBD1 matching 11 bases. Germline CDR1 and CDR2: MNHEY and SVGEGT. The CDR3 is 16 amino acids. The V and J ends lost 2 bases and 6 bases, in that order; junction bases with no gene match: 7. The CDR3: CASSYGGQGEVDTQYF. The CDR3 DNA reads as TGTGCCAGCAGTTACGGGGGACAGGGGGAGGTGGATACGCAGTATTTT.

This clonotype came up many times. The chain employs TRBV5-1 and TRBJ2-1; 7 bases match TRBD1. Trimming took 0 bases from V and 0 from J; bases not matched to a gene: 3. Germline values: CDR1 SGHRS, CDR2 YFSETQ. The CDR3 has 16 amino acids. CDR3 amino acids: CASSLAGDSSYNEQFF. The CDR3 DNA reads TGCGCCAGCAGCTTGGCAGGGGACAGCTCCTACAATGAGCAGTTCTTC.

The sample holds a few counts of this clonotype. The rearrangement links TRBV11-2 to TRBJ2-3; possible D gene TRBD1, 6 bases. Germline assignment: CDR1 SGHAT and CDR2 FQNNGV. The germline V and J ends were trimmed by 1 base and 5 bases, with 13 bases remaining between them. The CDR3 is 15 residues long. Here the CDR3 reads CASSLAGHNIDTQYF. CDR3 nucleotides: TGTGCCAGCAGCTTAGCGGGACACAATATAGATACGCAGTATTTT.

Ten or more counts support this clonotype. The gene calls are TRBV7-2 and TRBJ2-7; D possibly matches TRBD1 or TRBD2 (5 bases each). Trimming left V 5 bases short and J 6 bases short, with 11 bases between. This CDR3 spans 12 amino acids. Germline loops: CDR1 SGHTA, CDR2 FQGNSA. The CDR3: CASSPWDGEQYF. CDR3 nucleotide sequence: TGTGCCAGCAGCCCCTGGGACGGCGAGCAGTACTTC.

This clonotype was detected a few times. This chain uses TRBV16 with TRBJ1-1, with D perhaps matching TRBD1 (5 bases). The germline gives CDR1 KGHSY, CDR2 FQNENV. V gave up 2 bases and J gave up 7 bases, with 5 bases separating them. This CDR3 comprises 11 residues. CDR3 in amino acids: CASSQRGEAFF. The DNA of the CDR3 is TGTGCCAGCAGCCAAAGGGGTGAAGCTTTCTTT. Combining the CDR3 with reference TRBV16 and TRBJ1-1 gives the whole variable domain GEEVAQTPKHLVRGEGQKAKLYCAPIKGHSYVFWYQQVLKNEFKFLISFQNENVFDETGMPKERFSAKCLPNSPCSLEIQATKLEDSAVYFCASSQRGEAFFGQGTRLTVV.

This clonotype was seen more than once but under ten times. The genes are TRBV4-2 and TRBJ1-1; D is uncertain. The CDR3 spans 13 residues. Trimming stripped 3 bases from V and 4 bases from J, with 9 bases between. Germline assignment: CDR1 LGHNA and CDR2 YNFKEQ. The CDR3 protein is CASSHTPATEAFF. CDR3 sequence (DNA): TGTGCCAGCAGCCACACTCCCGCCACTGAAGCTTTCTTT.

The chain uses TRBV4-3 and TRBJ2-7; D remains unclear. The CDR3 sequence is 14 residues long. Trimming cost V 1 base and J 2 bases, with 9 bases left between them. The germline gives CDR1 LGHNA, CDR2 YSLEER. This CDR3 reads CASSQGEATYEQYF. CDR3 DNA sequence: TGCGCCAGCAGCCAAGGGGAAGCGACCTACGAGCAGTACTTC.

The chain couples TRBV11-2 to TRBJ2-7; the D is unclear. Germline V gives CDR1 SGHAT, CDR2 FQNNGV. Trimming shortened V by 5 bases and J by 6 bases, and 8 bases separated the two germline ends. The CDR3 covers 11 residues. Here the CDR3 DNA reads TGTGCCAGCAGCCCGACGGTCGAGCAGTACTTC. Translating gives CASSPTVEQYF.

The V call is TRBV10-3, the J call TRBJ2-5; 8 positions agree with TRBD1. The V gene end was trimmed by 10 bases and the J gene end by 5 bases; junction bases not matched to a gene: 12. This CDR3 is 14 amino acids long. Germline CDR1 is ENHRY and CDR2 is SYGVKD. Written as DNA, the CDR3 is TGTGCCAGCAAGTTCCAGGGGGCCGGGGAGACCCAGTACTTC. Protein sequence: CASKFQGAGETQYF.

This clonotype has only a few counts. The V call is TRBV10-3, the J call TRBJ1-5, with 8 bases lining up with TRBD1. V lost 2 bases and J lost 7; bases outside the gene matches: 4. The CDR3 consists of 14 residues. Per germline, CDR1 ENHRY and CDR2 SYGVKD. CDR3 residues: CAISERTGRQPQHF. DNA for the CDR3: TGTGCCATCAGTGAGAGGACAGGGCGACAGCCCCAGCATTTT.

This clonotype was seen a few times. The chain carries TRBV11-2 and TRBJ2-5; 10 bases are a match to TRBD2. After removal of 2 bases from V and 2 bases from J, the junction contained 5 bases not matched to a gene. CDR1 is SGHAT and CDR2 is FQNNGV in the germline V gene. The CDR3 runs to 16 residues. CDR3 sequence reads: CASSLNTAGGQETQYF. CDR3 coding DNA: TGTGCCAGCAGCTTAAATACAGCGGGGGGGCAAGAGACCCAGTACTTC.

This clonotype was found many times. This chain links TRBV7-9 with TRBJ2-6, with 7 bases lining up with TRBD1. In germline, CDR1 is SEHNR, CDR2 FQNEAQ (reference sequence). There are 18 residues in the CDR3. V was pared by 5 bases and J by 0 bases, with 10 bases of the junction left unmatched. The CDR3 region is CASSPVTGSSSGANVLTF. The CDR3, as DNA: TGTGCCAGCAGCCCTGTGACAGGGTCGAGCTCTGGGGCCAACGTCCTGACTTTC.

This clonotype has more than one count but fewer than ten. The chain's CDR3 is CASSLSDSGTGELFF. For the CDR3, the DNA is TGTGCCAGCAGTCTTAGCGATTCGGGCACCGGGGAGCTGTTTTTT. The chain carries TRBV2 and TRBJ2-2; tentative D call: TRBD2 (5 bases). V lost 5 bases and J lost 4, with 14 bases in between. CDR1 and CDR2 from the germline V gene are SNHLY and FYNNEI. This CDR3 is 15 amino acids long.

V usage is TRBV12-3 or TRBV12-4 and J usage is TRBJ1-1, with TRBD1 as a possible D gene (5 bases). Trimming took off 10 bases at V and 11 bases at J, with 17 bases between the two ends. CDR3 size: 11 residues. CDR3 coding DNA: TGTGCCACCTCCGGGGGGGTGAGTGCTTTCTTT. Translated: CATSGGVSAFF.

Only a few counts were recorded for this clonotype. The gene calls are TRBV7-2 and TRBJ2-5; 9 bases map to TRBD1. The germline CDR1 and CDR2 sequences are SGHTA and FQGNSA. The ends lost 5 bases at V and 5 bases at J; junction bases unmatched: 6. This CDR3 has 14 residues. CDR3 in DNA: TGTGCCAGCAGCCGTAACAGGGGGCGGGAGACCCAGTACTTC. It yields the protein CASSRNRGRETQYF.